The 28 T cell receptor beta chains in this list originate from one sample, sequenced in a study of blood T cells in healthy people across ages. Sample-barcoded 5' priming and a J-beta primer mix drove a second PCR of 7 to 11 cycles. One entry per CDR3 protein, called by TCRdb with MiXCR from the 5' RACE reads. This table holds about 640,000 distinct CDR3 sequences, about 54% found once. Sequencing input: blood. The source is a man in his 60s in good health.

This clonotype was counted many times. The V and J genes are TRBV3-1 and TRBJ2-2; 7 nucleotides match TRBD2. CDR3 length: 14 amino acids. Germline values: CDR1 LGHDT, CDR2 YNNKEL (reference sequence). J gave up 3 bases and V 4 bases, and 2 bases lay outside the gene matches. The DNA for the CDR3 is TGTGCCAGCAGCCGGGGAGGGGACACCGGGGAGCTGTTTTTT. Translation: CASSRGGDTGELFF. Together with reference TRBV3-1 and TRBJ2-2, the CDR3 gives the full variable domain: DTAVSQTPKYLVTQMGNDKSIKCEQNLGHDTMYWYKQDSKKFLKIMFSYNNKELIINETVPNRFSPKSPDKAHLNLHINSLELGDSAVYFCASSRGGDTGELFFGEGSRLTVL.

This clonotype was seen just once. The junction differs from germline at one of its ends, possibly a read error. The CDR3 DNA reads TGTGCCAACAGCTTAGAGTCCCGGGGGGTACAGTACTTC. Protein product: CANSLESRGVQYF. The J gene is TRBJ2-5, the V gene TRBV7-6, with 7 bases fitting TRBD2. This CDR3 spans 13 amino acids. Germline V lookup: CDR1 SGHVS, CDR2 FNYEAQ.

The J gene is TRBJ1-1, the V gene TRBV6-2 or TRBV6-3; TRBD1 is a possible D gene (6 bases). The germline V gene encodes CDR1 MNHEY and CDR2 SVGEGT. The CDR3 sequence is 13 residues long. Trimming left V 6 bases short and J 0 bases short, with 8 bases between. The DNA of the CDR3 is TGTGCCAGCAGACGGGACATGAACACTGAAGCTTTCTTT. Encoded protein: CASRRDMNTEAFF.

As to this clonotype: Being one base from a much bigger clone, this may be a read error. The chain has TRBV7-2 and TRBJ2-7; D is uncertain. CDR1 SGHTA and CDR2 FQGNSA come from the germline V gene. Trimming left V 6 bases short and J 7 bases short, with 25 bases between. The CDR3 covers 16 residues. The CDR3, as DNA: TGTGCCAGCAGGTCCCGGTGGAAGAACTCCTACAATGAGCAGTACTTC. Amino acids: CASRSRWKNSYNEQYF.

The chain has TRBV7-2 and TRBJ2-5; TRBD2 is a possible D gene (5 bases). Germline V gene sequence: CDR1 SGHTA, CDR2 FQGNSA. V was cut by 6 bases and J by 5 bases, with 19 bases left in between. The length of the CDR3 is 15 residues. The CDR3, as DNA: TGTGCCAGCAGGCCCTTTCGGACTTTTCGGGAGACCCAGTACTTC. Translation: CASRPFRTFRETQYF.

The chain combines TRBV20-1 with TRBJ2-5; possible D gene TRBD1, 6 bases. Germline V CDR1 and CDR2: DFQATT, SNEGSKA (reference sequence). Trimming left V 2 bases short and J 1 base short, with 8 bases between. This CDR3 is built from 13 residues. This CDR3 reads CSARKGGQETQYF. CDR3 in DNA: TGCAGTGCTAGAAAAGGGGGCCAAGAGACCCAGTACTTC.

The rearrangement joins TRBV2 to TRBJ1-2, with D unclear. Germline CDR1 reads SNHLY; CDR2 reads FYNNEI. V lost 2 bases to trimming and J lost 8 bases, with 9 bases between them. The CDR3 runs to 12 residues. The CDR3 loop reads CASSERVGGYTF. CDR3 in DNA: TGTGCCAGCAGTGAAAGGGTGGGGGGCTACACCTTC.

The rearrangement links TRBV7-9 to TRBJ2-5; perhaps D is TRBD1 or TRBD2 (7 bases each). Trimming removed 4 bases from V and 2 bases from J, with 14 bases in between. CDR3 size: 15 residues. Germline V gene data show CDR1 as SEHNR and CDR2 as FQNEAQ (reference sequence). The CDR3 reads CASSYGGTVQETQYF. The CDR3 DNA sequence: TGTGCCAGCAGCTACGGGGGGACAGTGCAAGAGACCCAGTACTTC.

This clonotype came up a few times. This could be a read error, since a much larger clone is one nucleotide away. This chain uses TRBV27 with TRBJ2-1; unclear D gene. The DNA end is a closer match to TRBJ2-7, so the J assignment may be wrong. The CDR3 runs 15 residues. The germline gives CDR1 MNHEY, CDR2 SMNVEV (reference sequence). This chain's CDR3 is CASSLSVSSYNEQYF. The DNA for the CDR3 is TGTGCCAGCAGTTTATCGGTCAGCTCCTACAATGAGCAGTACTTC.

This clonotype was picked up a small number of times. The CDR3 region has the DNA TGTGCCAGCAGTACCCAGCGGGGGGGCTACAATGAGCAGTTCTTC. Translation: CASSTQRGGYNEQFF. The chain couples TRBV6-5 to TRBJ2-1; TRBD2 aligns across 10 bases. Germline V CDR1 and CDR2: MNHEY, SVGAGI. CDR3 size: 15 residues. With 5 bases clipped from V and 3 bases from J, the junction kept 4 bases outside the gene matches.

The sample holds a few counts of this clonotype. The V and J genes are TRBV7-2 and TRBJ2-6, with D tentatively TRBD1 or TRBD2 (5 bases each). Trimming stripped 0 bases from V and 12 bases from J, with 15 bases between. The CDR3 is 15 residues long. Germline assignment: CDR1 SGHTA and CDR2 FQGNSA. The CDR3 DNA reads TGTGCCAGCAGCTTAGCGCCAGGGTCTGGAGGCGTCCTGACTTTC. This sequence encodes CASSLAPGSGGVLTF.

The chain has TRBV12-3 or TRBV12-4 and TRBJ2-3; 10 bases fit TRBD2. The junction had 7 bases not matched to a gene; V was cut back by 4 bases and J by 3 bases. The CDR3 has 16 residues. In DNA form, the CDR3 reads TGTGCCAGCAGTTCCGACACTAGCGGGGATACAGATACGCAGTATTTT. Its translation is CASSSDTSGDTDTQYF.

Here the CDR3 DNA reads TGTGCCAGCAGCTTAGGGGGACAGACAGAGACCCAGTACTTC. Residues: CASSLGGQTETQYF. V is TRBV7-9 and J is TRBJ2-5; 7 nucleotides match TRBD1. After removal of 1 base from V and 4 bases from J, the junction contained 3 bases not matched to a gene. This CDR3 region has 14 residues. CDR1 is SEHNR, CDR2 FQNEAQ, per germline (reference sequence).

The chain recombines TRBV20-1 with TRBJ2-4; a weak D match, TRBD1 (6 bases). Between the trimmed V and J ends, which lost 6 bases and 0 bases, there was a span of 15 bases. Germline V gives CDR1 DFQATT, CDR2 SNEGSKA (reference sequence). The CDR3 is 15 amino acids. DNA of the CDR3: TGCAGTGCCAGTCGACAGGTGACAGCCAAAAACATTCAGTACTTC. As protein: CSASRQVTAKNIQYF.

V is TRBV29-1 and J is TRBJ2-5; D may be TRBD1 (6 bases). Trimming removed 6 bases at V and 7 bases at J, with 18 bases between. Germline lookup yields CDR1 SQVTM and CDR2 ANQGSEA. This CDR3 has 13 amino acids. This CDR3 is CSVLRAGEGTQYF. The CDR3 DNA reads TGCAGCGTCCTAAGGGCAGGGGAAGGGACCCAGTACTTC.

This clonotype was counted between two and nine times. The rearrangement joins TRBV4-2 to TRBJ2-3, with D perhaps TRBD1 or TRBD2 (5 bases each). Trimming stripped 0 bases from V and 3 bases from J, with 16 bases between. CDR3 size: 17 residues. Looked up from germline, CDR1 is LGHNA and CDR2 is YNFKEQ. Written as DNA, the CDR3 is TGTGCCAGCAGCCAAGACCCGGGACCACCTTCGACAGATACGCAGTATTTT. This gives the protein CASSQDPGPPSTDTQYF.

V usage is TRBV28 and J usage is TRBJ2-7; D is unresolved. The CDR3 covers 15 residues. Germline V gene sequence: CDR1 MDHEN, CDR2 SYDVKM. Trimming removed 3 bases from V and 1 base from J, with 13 bases in between. This CDR3 reads CASSFVYSLSYEQYF. CDR3 sequence (DNA): TGTGCCAGCAGTTTCGTGTACAGTTTATCCTACGAGCAGTACTTC.

This rearrangement joins TRBV6-6 to TRBJ2-1; 8 bases fit TRBD2. With 4 bases clipped from V and 8 bases from J, the junction kept 10 bases outside the gene matches. CDR1 and CDR2 from the germline V gene are MNHNY and SVGAGI (reference sequence). The CDR3 contains 15 residues. The CDR3 sequence is CASSSRGGSRDEQFF. CDR3 coding DNA: TGTGCCAGCAGTTCCCGGGGGGGCTCGAGGGATGAGCAGTTCTTC.

V gene TRBV3-1 combines with J gene TRBJ2-7; TRBD2 might be the D (5 bases). The CDR3 sequence is 14 residues long. Trimming left V 1 base short and J 6 bases short, with 13 bases between. CDR1 and CDR2 from the germline V gene are LGHDT and YNNKEL (reference sequence). CDR3 coding DNA: TGTGCCAGCAGCCAAGTCCCCTCTCGGGGCGAGCAGTACTTC. The encoded protein is CASSQVPSRGEQYF.

The rearrangement links TRBV7-9 to TRBJ2-3, with TRBD1 identical over 7 bases. Germline V gene lookup returns CDR1 SEHNR and CDR2 FQNEAQ (reference sequence). The CDR3 runs to 12 residues. The V and J ends lost 5 bases and 9 bases, in that order; junction bases with no gene match: 5. CDR3 sequence: CASSPTGVTQYF. The CDR3 bases are TGTGCCAGCAGCCCTACAGGGGTGACGCAGTATTTT. Based on the CDR3 plus reference TRBV7-9 and TRBJ2-3, the full variable domain is DTGVSQNPRHKITKRGQNVTFRCDPISEHNRLYWYRQTLGQGPEFLTYFQNEAQLEKSRLLSDRFSAERPKGSFSTLEIQRTEQGDSAMYLCASSPTGVTQYFGPGTRLTVL.

CDR3 protein: CASSQEAGRTDTQYF. As DNA, the CDR3 is TGTGCCAGCAGCCAAGAAGCGGGGCGGACAGATACGCAGTATTTT. This rearrangement joins TRBV4-2 to TRBJ2-3, with 7 bases that match TRBD2. V dropped 0 bases and J dropped 3; count of bases not matched to a gene: 3. CDR3 length: 15 residues. Germline CDR1 LGHNA, CDR2 YNFKEQ.

A note on this clonotype: The junction differs from germline at one of its ends, possibly a read error. The chain couples TRBV5-1 to TRBJ1-6; 7 nucleotides match TRBD1. CDR1 is SGHRS and CDR2 is YFSETQ in the germline V gene. There are 15 residues in the CDR3. DNA for the CDR3: TGCGCCAGCAGCGTCCAAGGGGGCGAAAATCCACCCCCCCACTTT. Amino acid sequence: CASSVQGGENPPPHF.

The chain uses TRBV11-2 and TRBJ1-2; unclear D gene. The V end was cut by 2 bases, the J end by 8 bases, with 9 bases between. The CDR3 length is 12 residues. Germline V lookup: CDR1 SGHAT, CDR2 FQNNGV. CDR3 protein: CASSLNGRGYTF. The CDR3 DNA follows: TGTGCCAGCAGCTTAAATGGACGGGGCTACACCTTC.

This chain joins TRBV20-1 and TRBJ2-4; 11 bases fit TRBD1. The ends lost 0 bases at V and 1 base at J; junction bases unmatched: 2. The CDR3 has 16 amino acids. The germline gives CDR1 DFQATT, CDR2 SNEGSKA (reference sequence). The CDR3 nucleotides are TGCAGTGCTAGAGACCGGGACAGGGGGGCCAAAAACATTCAGTACTTC. Amino acid sequence: CSARDRDRGAKNIQYF.

This clonotype was detected only a few times. V is TRBV25-1 and J is TRBJ2-7; 9 nucleotides match TRBD1. The V gene's germline CDR1 is MGHDK and CDR2 SYGVNS. Trimming cost V 4 bases and J 0 bases; bases outside gene matches: 4. The CDR3 runs to 15 residues. CDR3 loop: CASSAPDRGSYEQYF. The DNA for the CDR3 is TGTGCCAGCAGTGCCCCGGACAGGGGCTCCTACGAGCAGTACTTC.

The rearrangement joins TRBV12-3 or TRBV12-4 to TRBJ1-4; D gene unclear. The V end was cut by 6 bases, the J end by 0 bases, with 8 bases between. The CDR3 covers 14 residues. The CDR3 sequence: CASSPLATNEKLFF. CDR3 DNA sequence: TGTGCCAGCAGCCCGTTAGCAACTAATGAAAAACTGTTTTTT.

The chain employs TRBV11-2 and TRBJ2-3; the match to TRBD2 covers 7 bases. With V trimmed by 1 base and J by 0 bases, 7 bases remained unmatched. The CDR3 sequence is 17 residues long. Germline loops: CDR1 SGHAT, CDR2 FQNNGV. CDR3 in DNA: TGTGCCAGCAGCTTAGGTGGGCAGGGAGGGAGCACAGATACGCAGTATTTT. Translation: CASSLGGQGGSTDTQYF.

Turning to this clonotype: Germline and junction disagree at one end, which may indicate a read error. The gene calls are TRBV28 and TRBJ1-2, with 7 bases that match TRBD1. The CDR3 covers 14 residues. Germline CDR1 reads MDHEN; CDR2 reads SYDVKM. The CDR3 here is CASSPGQFNYGCTF. The CDR3 DNA reads TGTGCCAGCAGTCCGGGACAGTTTAACTATGGCTGCACCTTC.